This T cell receptor beta chain was retrieved from a study of CXCR3-negative and CXCR3-positive naive CD8 T cells. TRB cDNA was prepared as libraries by UMI-labeled 5' RACE. TCRdb reworked the 5' RACE reads into one entry per CDR3 protein, no DNA. This sample's table reports 70,000 to 100,000 distinct CDR3 sequences. The CDR3 covers 11 residues. Germline lookup yields CDR1 SQVTM and CDR2 ANQGSEA. This TCR derives from a human donor in good health. Some clones in this sample may be carry-over from other donors' samples. The chain uses TRBV29-1 and TRBJ1-2. Sequenced material: naive CXCR3- CD8+ T cells from blood. The subset here: CD45RO-CCR7+CD27+CD95- naive CD8+ T cells lacking CXCR3 (TNR3-). The CDR3 sequence is CSFGQLHGYTF.